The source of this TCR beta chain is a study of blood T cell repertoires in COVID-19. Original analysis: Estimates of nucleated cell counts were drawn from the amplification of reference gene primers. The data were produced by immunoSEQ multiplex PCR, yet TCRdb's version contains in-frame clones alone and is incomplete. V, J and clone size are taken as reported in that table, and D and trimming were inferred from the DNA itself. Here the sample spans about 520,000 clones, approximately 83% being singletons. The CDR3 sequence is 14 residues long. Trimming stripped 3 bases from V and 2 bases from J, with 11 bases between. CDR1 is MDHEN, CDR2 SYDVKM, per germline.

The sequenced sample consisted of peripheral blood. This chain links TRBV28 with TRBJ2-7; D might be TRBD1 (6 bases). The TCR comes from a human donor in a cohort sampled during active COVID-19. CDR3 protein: CASSFGQRAYEQYF. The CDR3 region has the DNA TGTGCCAGCAGTTTCGGACAGAGAGCCTACGAGCAGTACTTC.